The 7 T cell receptor beta chains below come from one sample, sequenced in a study of T cells after yellow fever vaccination (dated by TCRdb to the late 2010s). The intended sense of this specimen's treatment or condition label: live attenuated yellow fever vaccine strain. The library was made by 5' RACE. The sequencer was an Illumina HiSeq 2500. The public reads were quality trimmed at Q25 with fastp and then assembled into clones with MiXCR by TCRdb, keeping productive beta chains. For every CDR3 protein sequence, its rows merge into one entry that carries the most common genes and DNA. In all, the sample holds about 260,000 distinct CDR3 sequences, and 13% of those were seen once. The top ten clonotypes cover 0.4% to 0.55% of the sample. The specimen was CD4+ T cells sorted from PBMCs, collected 45 days after the yellow fever booster vaccination. Receptors were obtained from a man aged 25 to 40 who received the YFV17D yellow fever vaccine.

V usage is TRBV10-1 and J usage is TRBJ2-1, with TRBD2 as a possible D gene (5 bases). The CDR3 is made up of 14 amino acids. The V gene's germline CDR1 is WNHNN and CDR2 SYGVQD (reference sequence). V lost 7 bases, J lost 9 bases, and 19 bases lay in between. The CDR3 sequence: CASKGDGRLGEQFF. The CDR3 bases are TGCGCCAGCAAGGGAGACGGACGCTTAGGTGAGCAGTTCTTC.

This chain uses TRBV6-1 with TRBJ2-3; D is undetermined. V was cut by 6 bases and J by 0 bases, with 13 bases left in between. Looked up from germline, CDR1 is MNHNS and CDR2 is SASEGT. The CDR3 runs 15 residues. The CDR3 protein is CASRASPTSTDTQYF. In nucleotides, the CDR3 is TGTGCCAGCAGGGCTTCACCAACTAGCACAGATACGCAGTATTTT.

The chain employs TRBV7-2 and TRBJ2-7; D is ambiguous. The CDR3 is made up of 15 amino acids. Germline V gene data show CDR1 as SGHTA and CDR2 as FQGNSA. Trimming removed 5 bases from V and 2 bases from J, with 16 bases in between. The CDR3 loop is CASSKGPLPTYEQYF. The CDR3 DNA reads TGTGCCAGCAGCAAAGGACCGTTGCCCACCTACGAGCAGTACTTC. The variable domain in full, completed from reference TRBV7-2 and TRBJ2-7, reads GAGVSQSPSNKVTEKGKDVELRCDPISGHTALYWYRQSLGQGLEFLIYFQGNSAPDKSGLPSDRFSAERTGGSVSTLTIQRTQQEDSAVYLCASSKGPLPTYEQYFGPGTRLTVT.

This clonotype occurred many times. The chain uses TRBV10-1 and TRBJ2-2; 9 nucleotides align to TRBD1. Germline loops: CDR1 WNHNN, CDR2 SYGVQD (reference sequence). Trimming took 6 bases from V and 5 from J; bases not matched to a gene: 1. This CDR3 has 13 amino acids. The CDR3 DNA is TGCGCCAGCAGAGGACAGGGGACCGGGGAGCTGTTTTTT. Its protein product is CASRGQGTGELFF.

There are many counts of this clonotype. The junction does not match germline at one end; this may be a read error. The chain is built from TRBV5-1 and TRBJ2-3; D not resolved. The CDR3 runs to 12 residues. The V gene's germline CDR1 is SGHRS and CDR2 YFSETQ. CDR3 sequence reads: CASSLDGDTQYF. As DNA, the CDR3 is TGTGCCAGCAGTTTAGATGGAGATACGCAGTATTTT.

The table lists this clonotype with a few counts. The rearrangement links TRBV12-3 or TRBV12-4 to TRBJ2-7; 10 bases are a match to TRBD1. Trimming took 5 bases from V and 4 from J; bases not matched to a gene: 11. This CDR3 comprises 16 residues. This chain's CDR3 is CASSPDRGTGVYEQYF. The CDR3 nucleotides are TGTGCCAGCAGTCCAGACAGAGGGACAGGGGTTTACGAGCAGTACTTC.

The chain carries TRBV14 and TRBJ2-5; the D call may be TRBD1 or TRBD2 (5 bases each). With 3 bases removed from V and 4 bases from J, the gap between germline ends came to 15 bases. CDR3 size: 15 residues. Per germline, CDR1 SGHDN and CDR2 FVKESK. Here the CDR3 DNA reads TGTGCCAGCAGCCAGGGGACCGTTGGAGGAGAGACCCAGTACTTC. It encodes CASSQGTVGGETQYF.